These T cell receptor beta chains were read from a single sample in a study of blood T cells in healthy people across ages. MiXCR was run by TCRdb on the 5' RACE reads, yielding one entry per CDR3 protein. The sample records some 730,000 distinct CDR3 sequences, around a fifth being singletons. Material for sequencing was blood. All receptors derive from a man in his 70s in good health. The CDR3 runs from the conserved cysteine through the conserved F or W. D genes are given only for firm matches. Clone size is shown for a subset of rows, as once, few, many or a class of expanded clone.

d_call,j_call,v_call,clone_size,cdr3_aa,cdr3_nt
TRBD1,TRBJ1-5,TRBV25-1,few,CASSEFGTGKGDNQPQHF,TGTGCCAGCAGTGAGTTCGGGACAGGGAAAGGAGACAATCAGCCCCAGCATTTT
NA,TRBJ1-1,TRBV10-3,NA,CAISESLGENTEAFF,TGTGCCATCAGTGAGTCCCTAGGAGAGAACACTGAAGCTTTCTTT
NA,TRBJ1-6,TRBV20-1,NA,CSASWQGMGSPLHF,TGCAGTGCTAGTTGGCAAGGAATGGGTTCACCCCTCCACTTT
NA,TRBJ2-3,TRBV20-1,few,CSARAPRGSTDTQYF,TGCAGTGCTAGAGCCCCTCGCGGTAGCACAGATACGCAGTATTTT
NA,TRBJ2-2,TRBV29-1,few,CSGSGAGTGELFF,TGCAGCGGGTCGGGGGCGGGCACCGGGGAGCTGTTTTTT
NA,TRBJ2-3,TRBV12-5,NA,CASGLVGLGGSTDTQYF,TGTGCTAGTGGTTTGGTAGGACTAGGGGGGAGCACAGATACGCAGTATTTT
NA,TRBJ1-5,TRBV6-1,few,CASSGDKGISNQPQHF,TGTGCCAGCAGTGGTGATAAAGGAATTAGCAATCAGCCCCAGCATTTT
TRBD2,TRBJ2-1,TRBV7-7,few,CASSSGTRGRVGYNEQFF,TGCGCCAGCAGCTCCGGGACTCGCGGGAGGGTCGGTTACAATGAGCAGTTCTTC
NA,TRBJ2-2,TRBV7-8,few,CASSMTRMNTGELFF,TGTGCCAGCAGCATGACACGTATGAACACCGGGGAGCTGTTTTTT
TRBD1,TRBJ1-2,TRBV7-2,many,CASTSDRGLYYGYTF,TGTGCCAGCACCTCGGACAGGGGGCTCTACTATGGCTACACCTTC
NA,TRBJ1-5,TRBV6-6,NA,CASTGLGGTDTQHF,TGTGCCAGCACCGGACTAGGTGGAACAGATACGCAGCATTTT
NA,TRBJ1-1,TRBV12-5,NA,CASAPRYADENTEAFF,TGTGCTAGTGCTCCCAGGTACGCGGACGAGAACACTGAAGCTTTCTTT
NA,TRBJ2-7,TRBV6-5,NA,CASSYGAQSGEQYF,TGTGCCAGCAGTTATGGGGCCCAATCGGGGGAGCAGTACTTC
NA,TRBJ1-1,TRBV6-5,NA,CASSYFEGLNTEAFF,TGTGCCAGCAGTTACTTTGAGGGACTTAACACTGAAGCTTTCTTT
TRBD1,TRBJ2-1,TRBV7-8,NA,CASSLNRGPYNEQFF,TGTGCCAGCAGCCTCAACAGGGGGCCTTACAATGAGCAGTTCTTC
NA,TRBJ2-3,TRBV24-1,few,CATSGLGTDTQYF,TGTGCCACCAGTGGGCTAGGAACAGATACGCAGTATTTT
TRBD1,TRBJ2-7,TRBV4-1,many,CASSQGQANYEQYF,TGCGCCAGCAGCCAGGGACAGGCAAACTACGAGCAGTACTTC
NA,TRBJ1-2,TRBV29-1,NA,CSVDPNYGYTF,TGCAGCGTTGATCCAAACTATGGCTACACCTTC
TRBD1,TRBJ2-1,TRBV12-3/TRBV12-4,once,CASGGTGAGEQFF,TGTGCCAGCGGTGGGACAGGGGCGGGTGAGCAGTTCTTC
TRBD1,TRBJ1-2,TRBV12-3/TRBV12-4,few,CASSLAGTGNGYTF,TGTGCCAGCAGTTTAGCAGGGACAGGCAATGGCTACACCTTC
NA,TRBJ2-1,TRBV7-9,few,CASNNGWGTIYNEQFF,TGTGCCAGCAATAACGGTTGGGGGACAATATACAATGAGCAGTTCTTC
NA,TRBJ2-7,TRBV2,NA,CASNPTTFYEQYF,TGTGCCAGCAACCCAACAACTTTCTACGAGCAGTACTTC
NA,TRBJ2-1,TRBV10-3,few,CAISETGSNEQFF,TGTGCCATCAGTGAAACAGGATCCAATGAGCAGTTCTTC
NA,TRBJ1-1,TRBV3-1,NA,CASSPEGGGRLTEAFF,TGTGCCAGCAGCCCAGAGGGGGGAGGGAGGCTGACTGAAGCTTTCTTT
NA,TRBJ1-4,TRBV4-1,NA,CASSQTSDYRATNEKLFF,TGCGCCAGCAGCCAAACTTCAGACTACAGGGCCACTAATGAAAAACTGTTTTTT
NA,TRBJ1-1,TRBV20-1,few,CSAPGHFRGNTEAFF,TGCAGTGCTCCGGGACATTTTAGGGGGAACACTGAAGCTTTCTTT
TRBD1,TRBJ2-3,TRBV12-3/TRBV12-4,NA,CASSFQGQSADMQYF,TGTGCCAGCAGTTTCCAGGGACAGAGCGCAGATATGCAGTATTTT
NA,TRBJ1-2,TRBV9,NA,CASSANCGYTF,TGTGCCAGCAGCGCCAACTGTGGCTACACCTTC
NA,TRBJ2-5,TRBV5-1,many,CASSYQGLGETQYF,TGCGCCAGCAGCTATCAGGGGTTGGGGGAGACCCAGTACTTC
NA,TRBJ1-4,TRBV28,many,CASSPAGDWGKLFF,TGTGCCAGCAGTCCGGCGGGGGATTGGGGAAAACTGTTTTTT
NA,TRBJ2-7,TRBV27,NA,CAVHGFYEQYF,TGTGCCGTCCATGGGTTCTACGAGCAGTACTTC
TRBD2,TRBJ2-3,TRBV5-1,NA,CASSLDPSGDTQYF,TGCGCCAGCAGCTTGGATCCTAGCGGGGATACGCAGTATTTT
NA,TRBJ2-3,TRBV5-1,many,CASSSGTVTTDTQYF,TGCGCCAGCAGCTCAGGGACCGTAACCACAGATACGCAGTATTTT
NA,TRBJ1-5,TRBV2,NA,CASSEGPYSNQPQHF,TGTGCCAGCAGTGAAGGGCCGTATAGCAATCAGCCCCAGCATTTT
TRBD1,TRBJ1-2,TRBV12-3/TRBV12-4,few,CASTLGQGVSGYTF,TGTGCCAGCACCCTAGGACAGGGGGTTAGTGGCTACACCTTC
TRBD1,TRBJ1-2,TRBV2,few,CASSADRGRDGYTF,TGTGCCAGCAGCGCGGACAGGGGGCGCGATGGCTACACCTTC
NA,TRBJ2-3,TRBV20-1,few,CSAPGGPDTQYF,TGCAGTGCCCCGGGGGGCCCAGATACGCAGTATTTT
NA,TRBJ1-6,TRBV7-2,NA,CASSLAHIPRPLHF,TGTGCCAGCAGCTTAGCCCATATTCCCAGACCCCTCCACTTT
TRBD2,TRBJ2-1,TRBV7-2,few,CASSLRSGLLNNEQFF,TGTGCCAGCAGCTTAAGATCGGGACTACTAAACAATGAGCAGTTCTTC